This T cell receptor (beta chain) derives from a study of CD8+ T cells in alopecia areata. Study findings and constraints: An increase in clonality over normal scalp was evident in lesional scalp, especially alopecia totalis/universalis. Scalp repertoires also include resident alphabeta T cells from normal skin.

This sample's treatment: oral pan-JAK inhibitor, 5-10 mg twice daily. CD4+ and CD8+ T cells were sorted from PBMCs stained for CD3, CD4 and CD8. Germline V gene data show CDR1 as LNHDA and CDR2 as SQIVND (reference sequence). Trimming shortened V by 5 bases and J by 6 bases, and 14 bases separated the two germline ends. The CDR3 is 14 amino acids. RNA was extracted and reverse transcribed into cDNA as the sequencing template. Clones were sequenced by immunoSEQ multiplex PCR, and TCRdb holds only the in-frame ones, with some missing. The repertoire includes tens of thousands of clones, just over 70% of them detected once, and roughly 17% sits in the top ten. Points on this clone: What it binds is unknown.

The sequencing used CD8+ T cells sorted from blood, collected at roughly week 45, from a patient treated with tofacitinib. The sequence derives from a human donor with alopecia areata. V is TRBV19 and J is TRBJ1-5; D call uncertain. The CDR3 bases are TGTGCCAGTAGTTTTGCTGGGAGTAGTCAGCCCCAGCATTTT. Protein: CASSFAGSSQPQHF.